This T cell receptor beta chain comes out of a study of shared clonotypes between healthy human individuals. Trimming cost V 4 bases and J 5 bases; bases outside gene matches: 3. The germline gives CDR1 SGHTA, CDR2 FQGNSA. The CDR3 has 14 amino acids. Broader study findings: On the whole, naive subsets had larger estimated richness than memory subsets had. The generation probabilities recorded for non-shared clonotypes fell below those of clonotypes shared by all four donors.

Details on this clone: Its antigen is not identified.

Assay runs were performed at deep level. Libraries were prepared by immunoSEQ multiplex PCR; TCRdb keeps only in-frame clonotypes and omits some of them. The data contain roughly 2.5 million clones, over 85% of them seen just once; the ten biggest clones take up around 0.14%. Sample: naive CD4+ T cells sorted from blood. The sample's subset: CD45RA+ positively selected. This chain connects TRBV7-2 to TRBJ2-7, with 12 bases matching TRBD2. This clonotype was obtained from a young man in good health. The CDR3 loop reads CASSSGLAGHEQYF. The CDR3 bases are TGTGCCAGCAGCTCGGGACTAGCGGGCCACGAGCAGTACTTC.